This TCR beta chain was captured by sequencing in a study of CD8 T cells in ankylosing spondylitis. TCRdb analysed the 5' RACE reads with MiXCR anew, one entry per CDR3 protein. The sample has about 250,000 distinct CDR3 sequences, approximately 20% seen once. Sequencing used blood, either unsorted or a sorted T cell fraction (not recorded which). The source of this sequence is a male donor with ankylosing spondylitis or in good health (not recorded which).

The CDR3 region is CASSPGTSGRRDTQYF. The CDR3 DNA sequence: TGTGCCAGCAGTCCCGGGACTAGCGGGAGACGAGATACGCAGTATTTT. The chain uses TRBV27 and TRBJ2-3; TRBD2 matches at 14 bases. The CDR3 loop spans 16 amino acids. Germline V CDR1 and CDR2: MNHEY, SMNVEV (reference sequence). V trimming: 5 bases; J trimming: 5 bases; junction bases outside the gene matches: 6.